This T cell receptor (beta chain) stems from a study of OX40 agonist ivuxolimab in advanced cancers. Across the whole study: Those treated in dose escalation had hepatocellular carcinoma, melanoma, renal cell cancer or head and neck cancer.

V lost 1 base and J lost 7; bases outside the gene matches: 6. The CDR3 sequence is 15 residues long. Germline values: CDR1 LGHNA, CDR2 YSLEER. No patient had autoimmune disease or received systemic immunosuppression. TCRdb keeps only in-frame clones here, not all; method: immunoSEQ multiplex PCR. The sample holds approximately 67,000 clones, under 95% seen once. Sequenced here: CD4+ or CD8+ T cells sorted from blood, sampled in a trial of the OX40 agonist ivuxolimab. The rearrangement uses TRBV4-3 and TRBJ2-1; 8 bases agree with TRBD2. The receptor was derived from an adult with an advanced solid tumor such as melanoma, head and neck, liver or kidney cancer. DNA of the CDR3: TGCGCCAGCAGCCAAGGCAGCGGGAGTTCGAATGAGCAGTTCTTC. Its translation is CASSQGSGSSNEQFF.